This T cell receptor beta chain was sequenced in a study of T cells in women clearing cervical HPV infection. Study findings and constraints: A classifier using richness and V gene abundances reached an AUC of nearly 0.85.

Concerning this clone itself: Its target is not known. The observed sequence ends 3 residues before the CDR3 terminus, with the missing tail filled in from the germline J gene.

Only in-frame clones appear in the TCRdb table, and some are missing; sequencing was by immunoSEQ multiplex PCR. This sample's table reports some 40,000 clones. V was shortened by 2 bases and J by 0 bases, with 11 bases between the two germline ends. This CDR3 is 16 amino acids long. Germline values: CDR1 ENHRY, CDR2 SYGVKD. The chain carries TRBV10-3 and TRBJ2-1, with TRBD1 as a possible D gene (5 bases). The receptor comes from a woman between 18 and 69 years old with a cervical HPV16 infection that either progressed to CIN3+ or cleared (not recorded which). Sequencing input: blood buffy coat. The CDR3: CAISEPGQSSYNEQFF. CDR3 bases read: TGTGCCATCAGTGAGCCAGGACAAAGCTCCTACAATGAG.